One sample yielded the 20 T cell receptor beta chains listed below, sequenced in a study of blood T cell repertoires in COVID-19. Repertoires were generated with immunoSEQ multiplex PCR, while TCRdb's copy carries only in-frame clones and drops some. The table lists about 270,000 clones, approximately 83% of them singletons. Sequencing input: peripheral blood. The source of these receptors is a woman aged 45-65 years who had recovered from COVID-19.

The chain recombines TRBV7-2 with TRBJ2-7; 9 bases map to TRBD2. V lost 5 bases, J lost 3 bases, and 8 bases stayed unmatched. This CDR3 contains 15 residues. Looked up from germline, CDR1 is SGHTA and CDR2 is FQGNSA. The CDR3 coding sequence is TGTGCCAGCAGCGACCGGACTAGCGACCTCTACGAGCAGTACTTC. It specifies CASSDRTSDLYEQYF.

The rearrangement joins TRBV30 to TRBJ2-3; D is unclear. Trimming shortened V by 0 bases and J by 0 bases, and 10 bases separated the two germline ends. The CDR3 consists of 15 residues. The germline CDR1 and CDR2 sequences are GTSNPN and SVGIG (reference sequence). The CDR3 DNA is TGTGCCTGGAGTGTCTCGGTTTCTAGCACAGATACGCAGTATTTT. It translates to CAWSVSVSSTDTQYF.

The chain is built from TRBV19 and TRBJ2-1; 7 bases align to TRBD2. The J segment lost 6 bases and the V segment lost 5 bases, leaving 10 bases of the junction unmatched. The CDR3 has 15 residues. Germline CDR1 and CDR2: LNHDA and SQIVND (reference sequence). CDR3 protein: CASSVRTSQSNEQFF. In DNA, the CDR3 is TGTGCCAGTAGTGTCAGGACTAGTCAGTCCAATGAGCAGTTCTTC.

This chain joins TRBV20-1 and TRBJ1-6; 9 bases line up with TRBD1. Germline V lookup: CDR1 DFQATT, CDR2 SNEGSKA (reference sequence). V shed 3 bases and J 7 bases; nucleotides not matched to a gene: 7. The CDR3 consists of 15 residues. In DNA, the CDR3 is TGCAGTGCTAGTAGGACAGGGGATTTGAATTCACCCCTCCACTTT. Residues: CSASRTGDLNSPLHF.

The rearrangement joins TRBV7-9 to TRBJ2-5; D remains ambiguous. The CDR3 contains 12 residues. V gave up 5 bases and J gave up 7 bases, with 11 bases separating them. Germline CDR1 and CDR2: SEHNR and FQNEAQ (reference sequence). DNA of the CDR3: TGTGCCAGCAGCCCGACCAGAGGGACCCAGTACTTC. Its protein product is CASSPTRGTQYF.

V and J are TRBV6-1 and TRBJ2-1; 9 positions agree with TRBD2. CDR1 MNHNS and CDR2 SASEGT come from the germline V gene. The CDR3 has 15 residues. The V and J ends lost 1 base and 7 bases, in that order; junction bases with no gene match: 5. CDR3 sequence (DNA): TGTGCCAGCAGTGAAGTTGCGGGAGGGTTTAATGAGCAGTTCTTC. Encoded protein: CASSEVAGGFNEQFF.

This chain links TRBV27 with TRBJ2-1; TRBD1 might be the D (6 bases). The CDR3 contains 17 residues. V was cut by 8 bases and J by 0 bases, with 20 bases left in between. Germline V gene lookup returns CDR1 MNHEY and CDR2 SMNVEV (reference sequence). CDR3 bases: TGTGCCAGCGGGGGCTTTGGGGGAATTAGCTCCTACAATGAGCAGTTCTTC. Residues: CASGGFGGISSYNEQFF.

The gene calls are TRBV5-5 and TRBJ1-6, with 7 bases matching TRBD1. The CDR3 is 19 residues long. CDR1 SGHKS and CDR2 YYEKEE come from the germline V gene (reference sequence). The V gene end was trimmed by 4 bases and the J gene end by 0 bases; junction bases not matched to a gene: 13. The CDR3 here is CASSHYPGQKSSYNSPLHF. CDR3 bases: TGTGCCAGCAGCCACTACCCGGGACAGAAGAGCTCCTATAATTCACCCCTCCACTTT.

The chain couples TRBV19 to TRBJ2-2, with D hard to call. The length of the CDR3 is 14 residues. V lost 7 bases and J lost 3, with 12 bases in between. Looked up from germline, CDR1 is LNHDA and CDR2 is SQIVND (reference sequence). CDR3: CASTPRKYTGELFF. In DNA, the CDR3 is TGTGCCAGTACTCCTAGAAAATACACCGGGGAGCTGTTTTTT.

The chain is built from TRBV19 and TRBJ2-5; TRBD2 is a possible D gene (6 bases). CDR3 length equals 14 residues. The V gene lost 3 bases and the J gene lost 5 bases, with 13 bases spanning the gap. Germline assignment: CDR1 LNHDA and CDR2 SQIVND (reference sequence). CDR3 in DNA: TGTGCCAGTAGTATCCTCCTTGCGGGGGAGACCCAGTACTTC. Translating it yields CASSILLAGETQYF.

This clone was counted at least ten times. This chain uses TRBV21-1 with TRBJ1-3; TRBD1, the D gene given by the table, was not confirmed from the DNA. TRBV21-1 has pseudogene status. This CDR3 spans 15 amino acids. The CDR3 nucleotides read TGTGCCAGCAGCAAGGGCCAGGGGGCTGGAAACACCATATATTTT. It is translated as CASSKGQGAGNTIYF.

The chain uses TRBV5-6 and TRBJ2-2; TRBD1 might be the D (5 bases). Trimming took off 2 bases at V and 0 bases at J, with 5 bases between the two ends. CDR3 size: 14 residues. Germline V gives CDR1 SGHDT, CDR2 YYEEEE. The CDR3 bases are TGTGCCAGCAGCTTCAGGGCGAACACCGGGGAGCTGTTTTTT. Protein product: CASSFRANTGELFF.

J is TRBJ2-1 and V is TRBV4-2; D not certain. There are 15 residues in the CDR3. V was pared by 1 base and J by 3 bases, with 10 bases between. The germline V gene has CDR1 LGHNA and CDR2 YNFKEQ. The CDR3 here is CASSQGVTVYNEQFF. DNA of the CDR3: TGTGCCAGCAGCCAAGGGGTAACAGTCTACAATGAGCAGTTCTTC.

This sequence joins TRBV27 and TRBJ2-7; perhaps TRBD1 as D (5 bases). The CDR3 is made up of 13 amino acids. The V and J ends lost 5 bases and 5 bases respectively, with 13 bases between them. In germline, CDR1 is MNHEY, CDR2 SMNVEV (reference sequence). CDR3 DNA sequence: TGTGCCAGCAGTCCTAGGGGTGCCCACGAGCAGTACTTC. It translates to CASSPRGAHEQYF.

The chain uses TRBV19 and TRBJ1-2; D is perhaps TRBD1 (6 bases). This CDR3 is 13 amino acids long. Germline V gene lookup returns CDR1 LNHDA and CDR2 SQIVND (reference sequence). The V and J ends lost 6 bases and 5 bases respectively, with 13 bases between them. The CDR3 region is CASRAGVSYGYTF. The DNA for the CDR3 is TGTGCCAGTAGGGCAGGGGTATCATATGGCTACACCTTC.

This chain joins TRBV12-3 or TRBV12-4 and TRBJ1-1; D unresolved. The length of the CDR3 is 13 residues. V lost 6 bases and J lost 7, with 15 bases in between. The CDR3, as DNA: TGTGCCAGCAGCCTGTCCGGAGGGCATGAAGCTTTCTTT. Protein: CASSLSGGHEAFF.

This clone occurred once. The chain joins TRBV5-4 to TRBJ2-7; 9 bases are a match to TRBD1. From germline, CDR1 is SGHNT and CDR2 YYREEE (reference sequence). CDR3 length: 12 amino acids. J was trimmed by 2 bases and V by 7 bases; bases with no gene match: 1. The chain's CDR3 is CASGTGPYEQYF. The CDR3 bases are TGTGCCAGCGGGACAGGGCCCTACGAGCAGTACTTC.

As DNA, the CDR3 is TGTGCCAGCAGTGTAAGGGACAGCCTATTGAACACTGAAGCTTTCTTT. The encoded protein is CASSVRDSLLNTEAFF. This chain joins TRBV28 and TRBJ1-1, with TRBD1 identical over 7 bases. V dropped 5 bases and J dropped 0; count of bases not matched to a gene: 9. From germline, CDR1 is MDHEN and CDR2 SYDVKM. The CDR3 has 16 amino acids.

The chain links TRBV7-2 to TRBJ2-2; no clear D. Per the germline V gene, CDR1 is SGHTA and CDR2 is FQGNSA. V lost 1 base, J lost 4 bases, and 10 bases lay in between. This CDR3 spans 15 amino acids. Here the CDR3 DNA reads TGTGCCAGCAGCTTAGTAGCCAGATTCACCGGGGAGCTGTTTTTT. Protein product: CASSLVARFTGELFF.

The chain links TRBV11-1 to TRBJ1-2, with TRBD1 matching 8 bases. After removal of 4 bases from V and 4 bases from J, the junction contained 8 bases not matched to a gene. CDR1 SGHAT and CDR2 FQDESV come from the germline V gene (reference sequence). The CDR3 spans 15 residues. CDR3 protein: CASSSGQGKGYGYTF. The CDR3 bases are TGTGCCAGCAGCTCAGGACAGGGAAAAGGCTATGGCTACACCTTC.